These 17 T cell receptor beta chains originate from one sample sequenced in a study of T cell responses to AZD1222 COVID-19 vaccine. Repertoires were generated with immunoSEQ multiplex PCR, while TCRdb's copy carries only in-frame clones and drops some. Among 110,000 to 150,000 clones listed, approximately 93% were seen once. The sequencing here drew on peripheral blood, taken after recovery from COVID-19. The receptors originated from an adult who had recovered from COVID-19.

This sequence joins TRBV10-2 and TRBJ2-5; D perhaps matches TRBD1 (7 bases). V lost 2 bases to trimming and J lost 7 bases, with 14 bases between them. Looked up from germline, CDR1 is WSHSY and CDR2 is SAAADI. There are 14 residues in the CDR3. In DNA form, the CDR3 reads TGCGCCAGCAGTGAGGTCTTGCAGGGGGGGACCCAGTACTTC. Amino acid sequence: CASSEVLQGGTQYF.

The genes are TRBV4-1 and TRBJ1-1, with 8 bases matching TRBD1. There are 17 residues in the CDR3. The J segment lost 0 bases and the V segment lost 1 base, leaving 7 bases of the junction unmatched. Per germline, CDR1 MGHRA and CDR2 YSYEKL. CDR3 loop: CASSQAAAGGLNTEAFF. The DNA of the CDR3 is TGCGCCAGCAGCCAAGCCGCAGCAGGGGGCCTGAACACTGAAGCTTTCTTT.

The rearrangement uses TRBV5-1 and TRBJ2-5; 9 nucleotides line up with TRBD1. Germline V lookup: CDR1 SGHRS, CDR2 YFSETQ. The CDR3 covers 18 residues. V lost 4 bases and J lost 0; bases outside the gene matches: 13. The CDR3 DNA reads TGCGCCAGCAGCGCACCGGGACAGGGTGGGTTTGACCAAGAGACCCAGTACTTC. Translating it yields CASSAPGQGGFDQETQYF. The full variable domain, its missing parts supplied by reference TRBV5-1 and TRBJ2-5, is KAGVTQTPRYLIKTRGQQVTLSCSPISGHRSVSWYQQTPGQGLQFLFEYFSETQRNKGNFPGRFSGRQFSNSRSEMNVSTLELGDSALYLCASSAPGQGGFDQETQYFGPGTRLLVL.

Remarks on this clone: The junction departs from germline at one end; a sequencing error may be responsible. The J gene is TRBJ2-1, the V gene TRBV7-7, with 12 nucleotides matching TRBD2. Germline values: CDR1 SSHAT, CDR2 FNYEAQ (reference sequence). The CDR3 totals 15 residues. The CDR3 DNA reads TGTGCTAGCAGTACCGGACTAGCGGGATACAATGAGCAGTTCTTC. It specifies CASSTGLAGYNEQFF.

The chain joins TRBV6-2 or TRBV6-3 to TRBJ2-7; D may correspond to TRBD1 or TRBD2 (5 bases each). The CDR3 consists of 16 residues. V was trimmed by 0 bases and J by 1 base, leaving 13 bases between them. CDR1 MNHEY and CDR2 SVGEGT come from the germline V gene. The CDR3 sequence: CASSYSGDRVSYEQYF. In DNA form, the CDR3 reads TGTGCCAGCAGTTACTCGGGGGACCGAGTATCCTACGAGCAGTACTTC.

V usage is TRBV29-1 and J usage is TRBJ2-7, with no clear D. The V end lost 6 bases, the J end lost 1 base, and 7 bases lay between the germline ends. This CDR3 has 11 amino acids. CDR1 is SQVTM, CDR2 ANQGSEA, per germline. CDR3: CSVFISYEQYF. In nucleotides, the CDR3 is TGCAGCGTCTTCATATCCTACGAGCAGTACTTC.

The chain recombines TRBV10-1 with TRBJ2-7; no reliable D call. V gave up 6 bases and J gave up 7 bases, with 16 bases separating them. Germline CDR1 WNHNN, CDR2 SYGVQD (reference sequence). CDR3 size: 13 residues. The CDR3 region is CASSLTAFGEQYF. The CDR3 nucleotides are TGCGCCAGCAGCTTAACTGCCTTCGGGGAGCAGTACTTC.

The J gene is TRBJ2-5, the V gene TRBV28; TRBD2 matches at 8 bases. V lost 3 bases, J lost 0 bases, and 3 bases stayed unmatched. The CDR3 covers 15 residues. The germline gives CDR1 MDHEN, CDR2 SYDVKM. The CDR3 DNA sequence: TGTGCCAGCAGTTTCAGAGCGGGAGACCAAGAGACCCAGTACTTC. Amino acids: CASSFRAGDQETQYF. The full variable domain, its missing parts supplied by reference TRBV28 and TRBJ2-5, is DVKVTQSSRYLVKRTGEKVFLECVQDMDHENMFWYRQDPGLGLRLIYFSYDVKMKEKGDIPEGYSVSREKKERFSLILESASTNQTSMYLCASSFRAGDQETQYFGPGTRLLVL.

The chain has TRBV27 and TRBJ2-3, with D hard to call. The germline V gene encodes CDR1 MNHEY and CDR2 SMNVEV (reference sequence). Trimming left V 3 bases short and J 4 bases short, with 5 bases between. CDR3 length: 12 amino acids. The CDR3 bases are TGTGCCAGCAGTTTTAACCCAGATACGCAGTATTTT. Its translation is CASSFNPDTQYF.

This clone was seen ten or more times. The J gene is TRBJ1-1, the V gene TRBV30, with TRBD1 identical over 9 bases. The CDR3 contains 14 residues. V trimming: 1 base; J trimming: 6 bases; junction bases outside the gene matches: 6. The V gene's germline CDR1 is GTSNPN and CDR2 SVGIG (reference sequence). CDR3 residues: CAWSGDRAQAEAFF. The DNA for the CDR3 is TGTGCCTGGAGTGGGGACAGGGCACAGGCTGAAGCTTTCTTT.

This clone was seen a single time. The CDR3: CASSEVAGPGTDTQYF. CDR3 bases: TGTGCCAGCAGTGAGGTAGCGGGTCCCGGCACAGATACGCAGTATTTT. The chain links TRBV6-1 to TRBJ2-3; 7 nucleotides align to TRBD2. The V segment lost 3 bases and the J segment 1 base; nucleotides outside the gene matches: 7. Per the germline V gene, CDR1 is MNHNS and CDR2 is SASEGT. The CDR3 has 16 amino acids.

The chain joins TRBV5-1 to TRBJ2-4; tentatively, D is TRBD2 (6 bases). The CDR3 length is 14 residues. CDR1 and CDR2 (germline): SGHRS, YFSETQ. V lost 0 bases and J lost 8, with 12 bases in between. The CDR3 DNA follows: TGCGCCAGCAGCTTGGGCGGGGCCCCGGACATTCAGTACTTC. Protein sequence: CASSLGGAPDIQYF.

The V gene is TRBV28, the J gene TRBJ2-3; D tentatively fits TRBD1 or TRBD2 (5 bases each). Trimming took off 5 bases at V and 1 base at J, with 10 bases between the two ends. Germline values: CDR1 MDHEN, CDR2 SYDVKM. This CDR3 comprises 14 residues. CDR3 sequence reads: CASSGDLGTDTQYF. In DNA, the CDR3 is TGTGCCAGCAGTGGGGACCTAGGCACAGATACGCAGTATTTT.

V usage is TRBV6-2 or TRBV6-3 and J usage is TRBJ2-7; D is perhaps TRBD2 (7 bases). V lost 0 bases, J lost 3 bases, and 18 bases lay in between. Germline loops: CDR1 MNHEY, CDR2 SVGEGT. This CDR3 is built from 17 residues. The CDR3 here is CASSYSTGGPRGYEQYF. The CDR3, as DNA: TGTGCCAGCAGTTACTCGACGGGGGGCCCCCGAGGCTACGAGCAGTACTTC.

This clone was seen once. The chain carries TRBV4-1 and TRBJ2-1, with TRBD1 matching 9 bases. The CDR3 spans 16 residues. The V segment lost 3 bases and the J segment 7 bases; nucleotides outside the gene matches: 10. The germline V gene has CDR1 MGHRA and CDR2 YSYEKL. In DNA form, the CDR3 reads TGCGCCAGCAGCCAGGGACCCGGACAGGGGAGGAATGAGCAGTTCTTC. Its translation: CASSQGPGQGRNEQFF.

The chain recombines TRBV30 with TRBJ2-3; 9 bases are a match to TRBD1. From germline, CDR1 is GTSNPN and CDR2 SVGIG (reference sequence). Trimming removed 1 base from V and 3 bases from J; junction bases left unmatched: 2. The CDR3 runs to 14 residues. The CDR3 DNA reads as TGTGCCTGGAGTGAGGGACAGGGTACAGATACGCAGTATTTT. It yields the protein CAWSEGQGTDTQYF.

The rearrangement joins TRBV7-2 to TRBJ2-3, with D perhaps TRBD1 (5 bases). Germline values: CDR1 SGHTA, CDR2 FQGNSA. The CDR3 totals 16 residues. V was pared by 0 bases and J by 7 bases, with 17 bases between. The DNA for the CDR3 is TGTGCCAGCAGCTTAGCGCTAGGACCCAAGGGGAATACGCAGTATTTT. This translates into CASSLALGPKGNTQYF.